These 9 T cell receptor beta chains were all obtained from the same sample, sequenced in a study of blood T cell repertoires in COVID-19 (dated by TCRdb to 2020 to 2021). Libraries were constructed by the immunoSEQ multiplex PCR assay. In its TCRdb copy, this immuneACCESS table keeps in-frame sequences only and misses some clones. Where compared with another copy, unresolved V genes explain less than half of these, and the others have no known cause. Recorded for this sample are more than 130,000 clones; around nine tenths of them occurred a single time. Roughly 4% of the sample rests with the top ten. Sequencing was done on a sample of peripheral blood. These receptors were obtained from a woman in her 40s with acute or convalescent COVID-19.

Points on this clone: The junction departs from germline at one end; a sequencing error may be responsible. The chain has TRBV11-1 and TRBJ2-3; no clear D. In germline, CDR1 is SGHAT, CDR2 FQDESV (reference sequence). The CDR3 loop spans 12 amino acids. CDR3 sequence (DNA): TGCGCCAGCCTAGGCCCCACAGATACGCAGTATTTT. This encodes CASLGPTDTQYF.

This clone appeared a few times. This chain connects TRBV7-9 to TRBJ2-7; 7 bases fit TRBD1. The germline V gene has CDR1 SEHNR and CDR2 FQNEAQ (reference sequence). V dropped 5 bases and J dropped 1; count of bases not matched to a gene: 11. This CDR3 comprises 16 residues. The CDR3 sequence is CASSATQGERSYEQYF. CDR3 DNA sequence: TGTGCCAGCAGCGCAACCCAGGGGGAGAGGTCCTACGAGCAGTACTTC.

This chain links TRBV10-3 with TRBJ1-1; D unclear. V lost 4 bases and J 5 bases, leaving 8 bases between the germline ends. The CDR3 contains 12 residues. CDR1 is ENHRY and CDR2 is SYGVKD in the germline V gene. CDR3 nucleotides: TGTGCCATCAGTGTAGCGGATACTGAAGCTTTCTTT. Translated, it gives CAISVADTEAFF.

The chain has TRBV27 and TRBJ2-7; D is perhaps TRBD2 (7 bases). Trimming took 4 bases from V and 2 from J, leaving 12 bases between them. There are 14 residues in the CDR3. Germline lookup yields CDR1 MNHEY and CDR2 SMNVEV (reference sequence). CDR3 nucleotides: TGTGCCAGCAGTTGGGGGGGGCTGACCTACGAGCAGTACTTC. Translating it yields CASSWGGLTYEQYF.

This chain joins TRBV12-3 or TRBV12-4 and TRBJ2-3; TRBD2 agrees at 8 bases. Trimming removed 8 bases from V and 1 base from J; junction bases left unmatched: 2. The CDR3 spans 13 residues. The CDR3 DNA is TGTGCCAGCCGAGCGGGGGGCACAGATACGCAGTATTTT. Its protein is CASRAGGTDTQYF.

The rearrangement uses TRBV28 and TRBJ1-2; D gene uncertain. The V gene lost 4 bases and the J gene lost 8 bases, with 11 bases spanning the gap. The CDR3 consists of 12 residues. The germline CDR1 and CDR2 sequences are MDHEN and SYDVKM. This chain's CDR3 is CASSSLERGYTF. CDR3 nucleotides: TGTGCCAGCAGTTCACTTGAGAGGGGCTACACCTTC.

This sequence joins TRBV2 and TRBJ2-5; 10 nucleotides line up with TRBD1. The length of the CDR3 is 16 residues. Germline V lookup: CDR1 SNHLY, CDR2 FYNNEI. V gave up 7 bases and J gave up 5 bases; unmatched junction bases: 13. In nucleotides, the CDR3 is TGTGCCAGCACCCTAGGGGGGACAGGGGTTGAGGAGACCCAGTACTTC. Its protein product is CASTLGGTGVEETQYF. Based on the CDR3 plus reference TRBV2 and TRBJ2-5, the full variable domain is EPEVTQTPSHQVTQMGQEVILRCVPISNHLYFYWYRQILGQKVEFLVSFYNNEISEKSEIFDDQFSVERPDGSNFTLKIRSTKLEDSAMYFCASTLGGTGVEETQYFGPGTRLLVL.

This chain connects TRBV5-6 to TRBJ1-2; the D gene is possibly TRBD1 (5 bases). Germline V gene data show CDR1 as SGHDT and CDR2 as YYEEEE. The CDR3 is made up of 14 amino acids. Trimming took off 0 bases at V and 4 bases at J, with 10 bases between the two ends. The CDR3 protein is CASSLADRPYGYTF. The DNA for the CDR3 is TGTGCCAGCAGCTTGGCCGACAGACCCTATGGCTACACCTTC.

The V gene is TRBV27, the J gene TRBJ2-7; TRBD2 agrees at 10 bases. The V gene end was trimmed by 3 bases and the J gene end by 6 bases; junction bases not matched to a gene: 5. Germline CDR1 MNHEY, CDR2 SMNVEV (reference sequence). This CDR3 spans 14 amino acids. The CDR3 sequence is CASSLSGRGFEQYF. The CDR3 DNA reads TGTGCCAGCAGTTTGAGCGGGAGGGGATTCGAGCAGTACTTC.